The 14 T cell receptor beta chains listed next were all sequenced from one sample in a study of blood T cell repertoires in COVID-19. Assay: immunoSEQ multiplex PCR; the TCRdb copy retains only in-frame clones and omits some. The sample has around 250,000 clones; roughly 85% are singletons. The sequenced material came from peripheral blood. The receptors here all came from a man aged 30 to 39 who had recovered from COVID-19.

The chain recombines TRBV6-2 or TRBV6-3 with TRBJ2-5; 9 nucleotides line up with TRBD2. This CDR3 is 19 amino acids long. V shed 5 bases, J shed 4 bases, and the junction held 20 bases outside the gene matches. CDR1 and CDR2 (germline): MNHEY, SVGEGT. The DNA of the CDR3 is TGTGCCAGCAGTGACCCCTCCGGGACTAGCACCCGCAGTGGAGAGACCCAGTACTTC. Translating gives CASSDPSGTSTRSGETQYF.

This sequence joins TRBV6-5 and TRBJ2-5; the D gene is possibly TRBD1 (6 bases). The germline V gene has CDR1 MNHEY and CDR2 SVGAGI. Between the trimmed V and J ends, which lost 6 bases and 7 bases, there was a span of 21 bases. The CDR3 sequence is 15 residues long. CDR3 in DNA: TGTGCCAGCAGCAGGGGACACGCGATCGAGGGGACCCAGTACTTC. Amino acids: CASSRGHAIEGTQYF.

This clone was counted only a few times. The rearrangement links TRBV3-1 (or the pseudogene TRBV3-2) to TRBJ1-6, with D perhaps TRBD1 (6 bases). This CDR3 region has 14 residues. V gave up 0 bases and J gave up 10 bases, with 10 bases separating them. CDR1 is LGHDT and CDR2 is YNNKEL in the germline V gene (reference sequence). The CDR3 DNA sequence: TGTGCCAGCAGCCAAGAACAGGGCCACTCACCCCTCCACTTT. Protein product: CASSQEQGHSPLHF.

The chain carries TRBV6-5 and TRBJ1-2, with TRBD1 identical over 11 bases. CDR1 is MNHEY, CDR2 SVGAGI, per germline. There are 14 residues in the CDR3. The J segment lost 5 bases and the V segment lost 6 bases, leaving 5 bases of the junction unmatched. The CDR3 reads CASRGQGAGYGYTF. CDR3 sequence (DNA): TGTGCCAGCAGAGGACAGGGGGCAGGGTATGGCTACACCTTC.

The rearrangement uses TRBV5-1 and TRBJ1-4, with TRBD1 matching 9 bases. The germline CDR1 and CDR2 sequences are SGHRS and YFSETQ. V shed 1 base, J shed 7 bases, and the junction held 5 bases outside the gene matches. This CDR3 has 15 amino acids. CDR3 protein: CASSLTGTGSEKLFF. The CDR3 region has the DNA TGCGCCAGCAGCTTGACCGGGACAGGGAGTGAAAAACTGTTTTTT.

The chain uses TRBV11-2 and TRBJ2-7; 9 positions match TRBD2. The CDR3 is made up of 15 amino acids. Germline V lookup: CDR1 SGHAT, CDR2 FQNNGV. The J segment lost 3 bases and the V segment lost 5 bases, leaving 8 bases of the junction unmatched. CDR3 nucleotides: TGTGCCAGCAGCAGAGGGCTAGCGGGGCTCTACGAGCAGTACTTC. Residues: CASSRGLAGLYEQYF.

The chain combines TRBV18 with TRBJ1-5, with a weak D call TRBD1 (5 bases). The CDR3 consists of 17 residues. V was trimmed by 3 bases and J by 2 bases, leaving 17 bases between them. Germline CDR1 KGHSH, CDR2 LQKENI. CDR3 nucleotide sequence: TGTGCCAGCTCACCCTGGGGGGGGGAAGGTCGCAATCAGCCCCAGCATTTT. Its translation: CASSPWGGEGRNQPQHF.

The chain employs TRBV4-2 and TRBJ1-1; D not certain. Germline CDR1 is LGHNA and CDR2 is YNFKEQ. This CDR3 has 14 residues. The germline V and J ends were trimmed by 0 bases and 8 bases, with 13 bases remaining between them. CDR3 DNA: TGTGCCAGCAGCCAAGAGGTCCCTCTGGGCGAAGCTTTCTTT. As protein: CASSQEVPLGEAFF.

The chain uses TRBV24-1 and TRBJ2-7; tentative D call: TRBD1 (6 bases). This CDR3 spans 14 amino acids. With 0 bases removed from V and 8 bases from J, the gap between germline ends came to 13 bases. Germline V gene sequence: CDR1 KGHDR, CDR2 SFDVKD. The CDR3 loop reads CATSDLRRGAKQYF. CDR3 coding DNA: TGTGCCACCAGTGATTTGCGCAGGGGCGCGAAGCAGTACTTC.

This clone was seen a single time. This sequence joins TRBV7-9 and TRBJ2-7; D may be TRBD1 (6 bases). CDR3 length: 15 amino acids. V gave up 3 bases and J gave up 2 bases, with 14 bases separating them. Germline lookup yields CDR1 SEHNR and CDR2 FQNEAQ (reference sequence). In DNA, the CDR3 is TGTGCCAGCAGCTTTCCATGGGGGCCCACCTACGAGCAGTACTTC. It is translated as CASSFPWGPTYEQYF.

This clone was seen a few times. This sequence joins TRBV10-1 and TRBJ1-6; no reliable D call. Germline lookup yields CDR1 WNHNN and CDR2 SYGVQD (reference sequence). V was clipped by 5 bases and J by 4 bases, with 6 bases between them. The CDR3 has 13 amino acids. The CDR3 region is CASSLEYNSPLHF. The CDR3 nucleotides read TGCGCCAGCAGTTTGGAGTATAATTCACCCCTCCACTTT.

This clone was seen only once. The rearrangement joins TRBV5-6 to TRBJ2-7, with 9 bases that match TRBD1. The CDR3 runs 15 residues. Germline V gene sequence: CDR1 SGHDT, CDR2 YYEEEE. J gave up 3 bases and V 0 bases, and 4 bases lay outside the gene matches. CDR3 nucleotide sequence: TGTGCCAGCAGCTTGGCCTACAGGGGGCTCTACGAGCAGTACTTC. Translation gives CASSLAYRGLYEQYF.

The chain links TRBV10-3 to TRBJ1-1, with 9 bases fitting TRBD1. There are 16 residues in the CDR3. The trim removed 6 bases at V and 3 bases at J, leaving 11 bases unmatched. The germline V gene has CDR1 ENHRY and CDR2 SYGVKD. CDR3 amino acids: CAISLTGGDWDTEAFF. In nucleotides, the CDR3 is TGTGCCATCAGCCTTACAGGGGGCGATTGGGACACTGAAGCTTTCTTT.

The V gene is TRBV6-5, the J gene TRBJ1-5; TRBD1 might be the D (6 bases). CDR1 and CDR2 from the germline V gene are MNHEY and SVGAGI. CDR3 size: 14 residues. With 9 bases removed from V and 2 bases from J, the gap between germline ends came to 14 bases. As DNA, the CDR3 is TGTGCCAGTAGGGGGGGAGGTGGCAATCAGCCCCAGCATTTT. Its protein is CASRGGGGNQPQHF.